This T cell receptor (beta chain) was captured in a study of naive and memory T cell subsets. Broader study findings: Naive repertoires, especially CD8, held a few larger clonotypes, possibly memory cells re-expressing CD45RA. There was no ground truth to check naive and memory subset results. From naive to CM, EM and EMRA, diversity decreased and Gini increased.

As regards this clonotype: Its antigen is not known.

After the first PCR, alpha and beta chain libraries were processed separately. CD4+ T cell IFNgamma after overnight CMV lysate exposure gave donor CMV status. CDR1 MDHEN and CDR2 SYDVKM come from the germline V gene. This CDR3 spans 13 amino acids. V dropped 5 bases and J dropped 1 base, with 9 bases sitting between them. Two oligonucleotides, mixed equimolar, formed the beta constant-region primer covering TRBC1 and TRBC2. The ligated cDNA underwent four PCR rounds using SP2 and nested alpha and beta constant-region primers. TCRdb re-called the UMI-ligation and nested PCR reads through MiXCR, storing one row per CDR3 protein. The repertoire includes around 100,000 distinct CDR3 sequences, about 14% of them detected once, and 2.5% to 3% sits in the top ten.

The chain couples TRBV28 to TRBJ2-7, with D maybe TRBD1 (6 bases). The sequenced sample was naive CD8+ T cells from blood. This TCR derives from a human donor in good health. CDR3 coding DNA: TGTGCCAGCAGTGTACAGGGTTCCTACGAGCAGTACTTC. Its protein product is CASSVQGSYEQYF.